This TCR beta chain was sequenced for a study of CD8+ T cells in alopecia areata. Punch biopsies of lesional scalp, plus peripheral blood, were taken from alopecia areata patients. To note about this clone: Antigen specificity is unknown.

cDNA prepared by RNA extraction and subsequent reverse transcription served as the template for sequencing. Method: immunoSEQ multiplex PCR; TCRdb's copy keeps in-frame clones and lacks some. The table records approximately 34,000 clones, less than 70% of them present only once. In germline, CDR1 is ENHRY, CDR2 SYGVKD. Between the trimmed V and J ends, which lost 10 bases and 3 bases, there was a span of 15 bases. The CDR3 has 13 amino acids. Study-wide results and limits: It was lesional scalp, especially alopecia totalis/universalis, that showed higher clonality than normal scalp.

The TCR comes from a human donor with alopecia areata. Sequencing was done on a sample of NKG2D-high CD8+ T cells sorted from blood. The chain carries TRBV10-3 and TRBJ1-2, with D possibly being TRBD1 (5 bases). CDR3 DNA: TGTGCCACGAGAGGTGGGGACGACTATGGCTACACCTTC. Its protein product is CATRGGDDYGYTF.